This T cell receptor (beta chain) was observed in a study of T cell repertoires in cytomegalovirus infection. Study at large: The public TCR beta signatures pointed to both CMV infection and matching HLA type.

TCRdb ran MiXCR on the reads and lists one entry per CDR3 protein. The table lists about 260,000 distinct CDR3 sequences, roughly 10% of them singletons. This CDR3 region has 14 residues. Looked up from germline, CDR1 is SGHTA and CDR2 is FQGNSA. Trimming pared 4 bases from V and 3 bases from J, leaving 13 bases between. General observations from the study: Ex vivo responses were dominated by HLA-C-restricted CMV-specific TCR beta clonotypes. Carriers of CMV and the relevant HLA type were discriminated by public TCR beta frequency.

This clonotype occurred many times. Its antigen is still unknown. The sequenced material came from PBMCs. The TCR comes from a human donor in good health (CMV status not recorded). Some clones in this sample may be carry-over from other donors' samples. The J gene is TRBJ2-7, the V gene TRBV7-2, with D perhaps assigned TRBD1 or TRBD2 (5 bases each). The DNA for the CDR3 is TGTGCCAGCAGCTCGGAGTTTGGGGGCTACGAGCAGTACTTC. Translated: CASSSEFGGYEQYF.